Sequencing of this T cell receptor beta chain was carried out in a study of blood T cells in healthy people across ages. CDR3 length: 13 amino acids. The germline gives CDR1 LGHDT, CDR2 YNNKEL (reference sequence). In this sample, this clonotype turned up a few times. Its antigen remains unknown. A sample-barcoded 5' primer and a J-beta primer mix were used in a second PCR of roughly 7 to 11 cycles. TCRdb re-called the 5' RACE reads through MiXCR, storing one row per CDR3 protein. This sample has fewer than 1,200,000 distinct CDR3 sequences, with around 27% found just once. General study points: Naive T cell percentage by flow cytometry tracked strongly with beta diversity.

These same data were also listed under a study on T cells of mothers and their children.

This sequence joins TRBV3-1 and TRBJ2-1; D not resolved. The tail of the sequence fits TRBJ2-5 better, so the J call may be wrong. The receptor was isolated from a girl aged 2 to 9 in good health. The material sequenced was blood. The CDR3 DNA reads as TGTGCCAGCAGCCGAACCACCCTGGGGACCCAGTACTTC. It specifies CASSRTTLGTQYF.